The 23 T cell receptor beta chains presented below share a single source sample, sequenced in a study of human T cells and chemical hapten exposure. Time point given: patch test 1, 2 weeks after DPC sensitization. As for treatment: therapeutic diphenylcyclopropenone sensitization with weekly scalp DPC. TCRdb ran MiXCR on the RACE reads and lists one entry per CDR3 protein. The repertoire holds 380,000 or so distinct CDR3 sequences, with around 4.8% as singletons. The sequencing used whole blood, collected in connection with sensitization to the hapten diphenylcyclopropenone (DPC). These receptors were collected from a woman in her forties or fifties with alopecia areata. Some clones in this sample may be carry-over from other donors' samples.

This clonotype has at least ten counts. The chain employs TRBV20-1 and TRBJ1-1; D might be TRBD1 (5 bases). The germline V gene encodes CDR1 DFQATT and CDR2 SNEGSKA (reference sequence). This CDR3 region has 14 residues. Deletions cut 3 bases from V and 2 bases from J, with 13 bases between. The CDR3: CSARAGGTNTEAFF. The CDR3 DNA reads TGCAGTGCTAGGGCGGGAGGGACTAACACTGAAGCTTTCTTT.

This clonotype showed up just a few times. CDR3 DNA sequence: TGCAGTGCTAGGGCCAGGCAGTCTTATGGCTACACCTTC. This gives the protein CSARARQSYGYTF. The chain uses TRBV20-1 and TRBJ1-2; D gene unclear. The germline V gene encodes CDR1 DFQATT and CDR2 SNEGSKA (reference sequence). There are 13 residues in the CDR3. V lost 3 bases and J lost 5, with 13 bases in between.

J is TRBJ1-6 and V is TRBV27; 10 bases agree with TRBD1. Germline V CDR1 and CDR2: MNHEY, SMNVEV (reference sequence). The J segment lost 3 bases and the V segment lost 5 bases, leaving 7 bases of the junction unmatched. The CDR3 totals 17 residues. The CDR3 loop is CASSPWDRGNYNSPLHF. CDR3 sequence (DNA): TGTGCCAGCAGTCCCTGGGACAGGGGAAACTATAATTCACCCCTCCACTTT.

The CDR3 DNA reads as TGTGCCAGCAGCTTAGAGCTAGCGGGTGCGCTCGCGACCCAGTACTTC. Residues: CASSLELAGALATQYF. The chain has TRBV7-8 and TRBJ2-5; 8 positions match TRBD2. With V trimmed by 1 base and J by 7 bases, 11 bases remained unmatched. The V gene's germline CDR1 is SGHVS and CDR2 FQNEAQ. This CDR3 has 16 residues.

The chain employs TRBV29-1 and TRBJ2-5, with 9 bases fitting TRBD2. Looked up from germline, CDR1 is SQVTM and CDR2 is ANQGSEA. The CDR3 spans 15 residues. With 2 bases clipped from V and 4 bases from J, the junction kept 8 bases outside the gene matches. Written as DNA, the CDR3 is TGCAGCGTTGAATCTCCGACTAGCGGTGTAGAGACCCAGTACTTC. It is translated as CSVESPTSGVETQYF.

This clonotype has at least ten counts. The V and J genes are TRBV11-2 and TRBJ2-4; perhaps TRBD1 as D (5 bases). This CDR3 contains 15 residues. V lost 3 bases and J 0 bases, leaving 9 bases between the germline ends. CDR1 SGHAT and CDR2 FQNNGV come from the germline V gene. The CDR3 sequence: CASSLTDLAKNIQYF. DNA of the CDR3: TGTGCCAGCAGCTTGACAGACCTAGCCAAAAACATTCAGTACTTC.

The sample holds many counts of this clonotype. J is TRBJ2-7 and V is TRBV20-1; D is ambiguous. The germline V gene has CDR1 DFQATT and CDR2 SNEGSKA (reference sequence). V dropped 4 bases and J dropped 2 bases, with 15 bases sitting between them. This CDR3 comprises 14 residues. CDR3 sequence (DNA): TGCAGTGCTACATTAGTACTGGAGACCTACGAGCAGTACTTC. Its protein is CSATLVLETYEQYF.

Comment on this clonotype: This could be a read error, since a much larger clone is one nucleotide away. The chain carries TRBV27 and TRBJ2-7, with D possibly matching TRBD1 (5 bases). Trimming took off 10 bases at V and 4 bases at J, with 17 bases between the two ends. The length of the CDR3 is 13 residues. Germline CDR1 MNHEY, CDR2 SMNVEV (reference sequence). The CDR3 region has the DNA TGTGCCACCGCCCGGCTGGGGCAGTACGAGCAGTACTTC. Its translation: CATARLGQYEQYF.

This clonotype was detected only a few times. The rearrangement links TRBV11-2 to TRBJ2-3; 10 nucleotides agree with TRBD2. With 1 base clipped from V and 2 bases from J, the junction kept 6 bases outside the gene matches. In germline, CDR1 is SGHAT, CDR2 FQNNGV. This CDR3 has 17 residues. Here the CDR3 reads CASSLGSTSGVTDTQYF. CDR3 sequence (DNA): TGTGCCAGCAGCTTAGGAAGTACTAGCGGGGTCACAGATACGCAGTATTTT.

In this sample, this clonotype turned up many times. The chain joins TRBV4-2 to TRBJ2-6; 8 nucleotides match TRBD1. Germline V gives CDR1 LGHNA, CDR2 YNFKEQ. Trimming cost V 4 bases and J 7 bases; bases outside gene matches: 12. The CDR3 has 17 amino acids. The CDR3 sequence: CASSPTQGAISANVLTF. The CDR3 bases are TGTGCCAGCAGCCCGACGCAGGGGGCGATATCCGCCAACGTCCTGACTTTC.

This clonotype was recorded many times. The V call is TRBV28, the J call TRBJ1-5; D ambiguous. The V and J ends lost 0 bases and 1 base respectively, with 10 bases between them. The V gene's germline CDR1 is MDHEN and CDR2 SYDVKM. CDR3 size: 16 residues. The CDR3, as DNA: TGTGCCAGCAGTTTATGGGATCTCTCCAGCAATCAGCCCCAGCATTTT. Its translation: CASSLWDLSSNQPQHF.

This clonotype was detected a few times. This may arise from a read error, as a much more abundant clone is one base away. This chain uses TRBV7-2 with TRBJ2-3; D not certain. CDR1 and CDR2 (germline): SGHTA, FQGNSA. The CDR3 totals 11 residues. The CDR3 region is CASSVADTQYF. The CDR3, as DNA: TGTGCCAGCAGCGTAGCAGATACGCAGTATTTT.

This clonotype was counted at least ten times. The chain employs TRBV6-6 and TRBJ2-3, with 7 bases that match TRBD1. V was pared by 7 bases and J by 1 base, with 2 bases of the junction left unmatched. CDR3 length: 13 residues. Germline lookup yields CDR1 MNHNY and CDR2 SVGAGI (reference sequence). The CDR3 spells CASKGQGTDTQYF. CDR3 bases: TGTGCCAGCAAAGGACAGGGCACAGATACGCAGTATTTT.

This clonotype has more than one count but fewer than ten. The CDR3, as DNA: TGTGCCAGCAGTGGGACAGATGGAGCTAATGAAAAACTGTTTTTT. It specifies CASSGTDGANEKLFF. The genes are TRBV2 and TRBJ1-4, with D possibly being TRBD1 (6 bases). Trimming took off 4 bases at V and 3 bases at J, with 12 bases between the two ends. Germline CDR1 is SNHLY and CDR2 is FYNNEI. The CDR3 runs to 15 residues.

Only a few counts were recorded for this clonotype. This chain joins TRBV6-2 or TRBV6-3 and TRBJ2-4, with unresolved D. V lost 0 bases and J lost 6, with 6 bases in between. Germline CDR1 MNHEY, CDR2 SVGEGT. The CDR3 is 13 amino acids. CDR3 coding DNA: TGTGCCAGCAGTTACTCGGAACGAAACATTCAGTACTTC. Translating gives CASSYSERNIQYF.

Many counts were recorded for this clonotype. The chain couples TRBV6-1 to TRBJ2-3, with unresolved D. This CDR3 has 14 amino acids. CDR1 MNHNS and CDR2 SASEGT come from the germline V gene. V shed 7 bases and J shed 5 bases, with 16 bases lying between them. Here the CDR3 DNA reads TGTGCCAGCACAGCGCCAAGTTCCGGAGATACGCAGTATTTT. It encodes CASTAPSSGDTQYF.

This clonotype has at least ten counts. The chain is built from TRBV3-1 and TRBJ2-7; a possible D gene is TRBD1 (6 bases). Germline CDR1 is LGHDT and CDR2 is YNNKEL (reference sequence). Trimming cost V 5 bases and J 3 bases, with 11 bases left between them. The length of the CDR3 is 13 residues. The CDR3 DNA reads TGTGCCAGCAGCAGGACAGCCTTCTACGAGCAGTACTTC. Translating it yields CASSRTAFYEQYF.

The chain has TRBV27 and TRBJ1-1; TRBD1 is a possible D gene (5 bases). The CDR3 is 15 residues long. The germline gives CDR1 MNHEY, CDR2 SMNVEV (reference sequence). V lost 5 bases and J lost 4, with 17 bases in between. The chain's CDR3 is CASSPPGFLSTEAFF. CDR3 nucleotide sequence: TGTGCCAGCAGTCCCCCAGGGTTCCTGAGCACTGAAGCTTTCTTT.

V usage is TRBV6-6 and J usage is TRBJ2-7; D gene uncertain. There are 11 residues in the CDR3. Germline assignment: CDR1 MNHNY and CDR2 SVGAGI (reference sequence). V was clipped by 5 bases and J by 6 bases, with 8 bases between them. In nucleotides, the CDR3 is TGTGCCAGCAGTGCGAGGACCGAGCAGTACTTC. It specifies CASSARTEQYF.

This clonotype was seen a few times. V usage is TRBV4-1 and J usage is TRBJ2-3; possible D gene TRBD2, 6 bases. With 3 bases removed from V and 5 bases from J, the gap between germline ends came to 12 bases. The germline CDR1 and CDR2 sequences are MGHRA and YSYEKL. CDR3 length equals 14 residues. CDR3 bases: TGCGCCAGCAGCCAGGGCGGCGGGGTAGATACGCAGTATTTT. Protein sequence: CASSQGGGVDTQYF.

This clonotype was detected ten times or more. The chain has TRBV28 and TRBJ1-5; a possible D gene is TRBD1 (6 bases). CDR1 MDHEN and CDR2 SYDVKM come from the germline V gene. The CDR3 has 15 amino acids. The V gene lost 0 bases and the J gene lost 2 bases, with 8 bases spanning the gap. CDR3 sequence reads: CASSLWGAGNQPQHF. The CDR3 DNA sequence: TGTGCCAGCAGTTTATGGGGGGCCGGCAATCAGCCCCAGCATTTT.

The V gene is TRBV9, the J gene TRBJ1-6; D call uncertain. V lost 4 bases to trimming and J lost 5 bases, with 13 bases between them. The germline V gene has CDR1 SGDLS and CDR2 YYNGEE. CDR3 length equals 15 residues. The CDR3 DNA reads as TGTGCCAGCAGCCCACTTCCCGGGGATAATTCACCCCTCCACTTT. It specifies CASSPLPGDNSPLHF.

This clonotype was observed at least ten times. The chain recombines TRBV12-3 or TRBV12-4 with TRBJ1-1; 12 bases agree with TRBD1. The ends lost 5 bases at V and 11 bases at J; junction bases unmatched: 9. CDR3 length: 14 amino acids. The CDR3 spells CASSLGDRGLWAFF. The CDR3 nucleotides are TGTGCCAGCAGTCTAGGGGACAGGGGGCTGTGGGCTTTCTTT.